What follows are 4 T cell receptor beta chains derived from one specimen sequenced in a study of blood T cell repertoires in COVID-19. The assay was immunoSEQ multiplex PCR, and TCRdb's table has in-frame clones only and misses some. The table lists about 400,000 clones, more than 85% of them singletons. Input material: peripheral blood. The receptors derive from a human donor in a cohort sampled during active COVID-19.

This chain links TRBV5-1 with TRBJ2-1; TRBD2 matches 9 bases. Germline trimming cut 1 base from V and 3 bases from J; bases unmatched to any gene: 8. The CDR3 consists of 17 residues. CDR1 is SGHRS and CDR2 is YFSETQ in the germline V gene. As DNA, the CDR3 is TGCGCCAGCAGCTTGTTGGTTAGCGGGGGCGGCTACAATGAGCAGTTCTTC. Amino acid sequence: CASSLLVSGGGYNEQFF.

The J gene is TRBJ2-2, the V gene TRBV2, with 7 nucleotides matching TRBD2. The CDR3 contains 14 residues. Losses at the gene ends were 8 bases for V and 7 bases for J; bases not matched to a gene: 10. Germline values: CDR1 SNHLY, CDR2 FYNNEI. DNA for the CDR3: TGTGCCAGCGAAAGAGAAACGGGAGGCGGGGAGCTGTTTTTT. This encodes CASERETGGGELFF. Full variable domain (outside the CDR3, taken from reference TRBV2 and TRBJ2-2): EPEVTQTPSHQVTQMGQEVILRCVPISNHLYFYWYRQILGQKVEFLVSFYNNEISEKSEIFDDQFSVERPDGSNFTLKIRSTKLEDSAMYFCASERETGGGELFFGEGSRLTVL.

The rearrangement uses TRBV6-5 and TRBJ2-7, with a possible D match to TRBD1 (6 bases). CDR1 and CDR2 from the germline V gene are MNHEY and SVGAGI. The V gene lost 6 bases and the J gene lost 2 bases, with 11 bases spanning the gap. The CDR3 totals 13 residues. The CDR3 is CASRQGPTYEQYF. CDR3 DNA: TGTGCCAGCAGACAGGGCCCCACCTACGAGCAGTACTTC.

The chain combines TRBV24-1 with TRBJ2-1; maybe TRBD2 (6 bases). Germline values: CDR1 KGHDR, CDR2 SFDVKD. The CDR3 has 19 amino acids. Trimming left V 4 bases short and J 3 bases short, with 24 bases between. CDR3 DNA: TGTGCCACCAGTGAGGGTGGGGGGTCTGAGCTTCGGTTCTACAATGAGCAGTTCTTC. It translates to CATSEGGGSELRFYNEQFF.